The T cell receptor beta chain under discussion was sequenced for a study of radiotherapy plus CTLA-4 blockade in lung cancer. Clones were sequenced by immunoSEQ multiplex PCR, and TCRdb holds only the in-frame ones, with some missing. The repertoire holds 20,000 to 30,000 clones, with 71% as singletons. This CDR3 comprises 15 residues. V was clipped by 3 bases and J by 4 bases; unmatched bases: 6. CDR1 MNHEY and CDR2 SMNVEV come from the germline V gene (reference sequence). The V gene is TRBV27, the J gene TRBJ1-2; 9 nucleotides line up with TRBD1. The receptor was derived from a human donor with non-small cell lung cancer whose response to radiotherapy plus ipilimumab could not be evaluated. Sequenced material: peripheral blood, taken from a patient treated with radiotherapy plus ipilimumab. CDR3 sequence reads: CASSFIGTGFYGYTF. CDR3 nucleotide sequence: TGTGCCAGCAGTTTCATCGGGACAGGGTTCTATGGCTACACCTTC.